These 28 T cell receptor beta chains originate from one sample sequenced in a study of cytomegalovirus exposure and HLA in healthy donors. Clones were read by immunoSEQ multiplex PCR, and TCRdb kept only the in-frame ones, dropping some. The sample has about 130,000 clones; 85% to 90% are singletons. The source material was PBMCs. Receptors were obtained from a woman under 30 in good health and CMV-seropositive.

The rearrangement links TRBV5-8 to TRBJ2-1, with D unresolved. The CDR3 length is 13 residues. Germline assignment: CDR1 SGHTS and CDR2 YDEGEE. V gave up 3 bases and J gave up 4 bases, with 8 bases separating them. For the CDR3, the DNA is TGTGCCAGCAGCTCCATTTTTTACAATGAGCAGTTCTTC. Amino acids: CASSSIFYNEQFF.

This chain connects TRBV7-9 to TRBJ2-7; possible D gene TRBD1, 5 bases. The germline gives CDR1 SEHNR, CDR2 FQNEAQ (reference sequence). Trimming pared 6 bases from V and 4 bases from J, leaving 16 bases between. The CDR3 totals 14 residues. In nucleotides, the CDR3 is TGTGCCAGCAGTGAGCCAGGGCGTCAGTACGAGCAGTACTTC. Amino acids: CASSEPGRQYEQYF.

This clone came up once. The chain employs TRBV7-6 and TRBJ2-1; tentative D call: TRBD2 (6 bases). The CDR3 is 16 amino acids. CDR1 SGHVS and CDR2 FNYEAQ come from the germline V gene. V dropped 0 bases and J dropped 4 bases, with 13 bases sitting between them. CDR3 residues: CASSLAGAGTYNEQFF. The CDR3 bases are TGTGCCAGCAGCTTAGCAGGGGCGGGAACGTACAATGAGCAGTTCTTC.

The genes are TRBV5-8 and TRBJ1-5; D may be TRBD1 (5 bases). The CDR3 is 12 residues long. Trimming shortened V by 4 bases and J by 4 bases, and 6 bases separated the two germline ends. Germline-derived CDR1 and CDR2 are SGHTS and YDEGEE. The CDR3 sequence is CASSPGNQPQHF. CDR3 DNA sequence: TGTGCCAGCAGCCCAGGGAATCAGCCCCAGCATTTT.

The table lists this clone with a few counts. The gene calls are TRBV6-1 and TRBJ2-7; 7 nucleotides line up with TRBD2. This CDR3 has 13 residues. J gave up 2 bases and V 9 bases, and 7 bases lay outside the gene matches. Germline CDR1 is MNHNS and CDR2 is SASEGT. The CDR3 sequence: CASSAGFTYEQYF. CDR3 sequence (DNA): TGTGCCAGTTCAGCGGGATTTACCTACGAGCAGTACTTC.

The V gene is TRBV10-3, the J gene TRBJ1-2, with 9 bases lining up with TRBD1. The germline V gene has CDR1 ENHRY and CDR2 SYGVKD. The CDR3 has 18 residues. J lost 4 bases, V lost 10 bases, and 22 bases had no gene match. CDR3 residues: CATFSATHRGPDSYGYTF. CDR3 nucleotides: TGTGCCACCTTCTCAGCGACCCACAGGGGGCCCGACTCCTATGGCTACACCTTC.

This chain links TRBV5-4 with TRBJ1-1, with D possibly TRBD1 on 6 matching bases. This CDR3 is 13 amino acids long. The germline V gene encodes CDR1 SGHNT and CDR2 YYREEE (reference sequence). The V gene lost 4 bases and the J gene lost 4 bases, with 11 bases spanning the gap. The CDR3 reads CASSLVGATEAFF. The CDR3 DNA reads TGTGCCAGCAGCCTGGTGGGGGCCACTGAAGCTTTCTTT.

The chain carries TRBV28 and TRBJ2-7, with 7 bases that match TRBD1. The CDR3 totals 13 residues. Germline CDR1 MDHEN, CDR2 SYDVKM. CDR3 sequence: CATGQARVGEQYF. The CDR3 nucleotides are TGTGCTACCGGACAGGCCCGGGTTGGTGAGCAGTACTTC.

The rearrangement links TRBV5-1 to TRBJ1-6; D remains unclear. Germline V CDR1 and CDR2: SGHRS, YFSETQ. Trimming shortened V by 4 bases and J by 6 bases, and 11 bases separated the two germline ends. The CDR3 runs 14 residues. CDR3: CASSREGGNSPLHF. The CDR3 region has the DNA TGCGCCAGCAGCCGAGAGGGCGGTAATTCACCCCTCCACTTT.

The chain recombines TRBV9 with TRBJ2-1; weak D call: TRBD2 (5 bases). Per germline, CDR1 SGDLS and CDR2 YYNGEE. CDR3 length: 13 amino acids. Trimming removed 0 bases at V and 9 bases at J, with 10 bases between. The CDR3 is CASSVELRGEQFF. The DNA of the CDR3 is TGTGCCAGCAGCGTAGAATTACGGGGTGAGCAGTTCTTC.

J is TRBJ2-3 and V is TRBV5-1, with D tentatively TRBD2 (5 bases). The length of the CDR3 is 15 residues. CDR1 is SGHRS, CDR2 YFSETQ, per germline. V was pared by 4 bases and J by 3 bases, with 15 bases between. CDR3 in amino acids: CASSPTPPGTDTQYF. In DNA form, the CDR3 reads TGCGCCAGCAGCCCGACACCGCCGGGGACAGATACGCAGTATTTT.

The chain has TRBV19 and TRBJ2-3, with TRBD2 matching over 7 bases. The CDR3 has 13 residues. Germline loops: CDR1 LNHDA, CDR2 SQIVND (reference sequence). J gave up 2 bases and V 9 bases, and 5 bases lay outside the gene matches. The CDR3 region is CASLGGNTDTQYF. In DNA, the CDR3 is TGTGCCAGCTTGGGGGGGAACACAGATACGCAGTATTTT.

The chain couples TRBV6-4 to TRBJ2-3; possibly TRBD1 for D (7 bases). The V end was cut by 4 bases, the J end by 3 bases, with 8 bases between. Germline assignment: CDR1 MRHNA and CDR2 SNTAGT. The CDR3 consists of 13 residues. The CDR3 here is CASSAGGTDTQYF. The CDR3, as DNA: TGTGCCAGCAGTGCAGGGGGGACAGATACGCAGTATTTT.

The rearrangement links TRBV4-1 to TRBJ2-7, with 8 nucleotides matching TRBD1. Germline V lookup: CDR1 MGHRA, CDR2 YSYEKL. V dropped 5 bases and J dropped 6; count of bases not matched to a gene: 6. This CDR3 has 13 residues. The CDR3 DNA sequence: TGCGCCAGCAGCTTTACAGGGGGGAGCGAGCAGTACTTC. The encoded protein is CASSFTGGSEQYF.

The chain recombines TRBV19 with TRBJ1-2; 7 nucleotides line up with TRBD1. The CDR3 consists of 16 residues. The V gene's germline CDR1 is LNHDA and CDR2 SQIVND (reference sequence). Germline trimming cut 2 bases from V and 2 bases from J; bases unmatched to any gene: 8. The CDR3 loop reads CASSILPGQLNYGYTF. The CDR3, as DNA: TGTGCCAGTAGTATATTGCCGGGACAGCTAAACTATGGCTACACCTTC.

This chain joins TRBV7-9 and TRBJ1-1; 9 bases match TRBD1. The CDR3 totals 16 residues. Trimming cost V 6 bases and J 3 bases; bases outside gene matches: 11. CDR1 SEHNR and CDR2 FQNEAQ come from the germline V gene (reference sequence). CDR3 nucleotides: TGTGCCAGCAGTCAAGTAGGCCGACAGGGGGACACTGAAGCTTTCTTT. It is translated as CASSQVGRQGDTEAFF.

The CDR3 here is CASSFRSTDTQYF. The CDR3 DNA is TGCGCCAGCAGCTTCAGGAGCACAGATACGCAGTATTTT. V and J are TRBV5-1 and TRBJ2-3; D gene uncertain. The CDR3 is made up of 13 amino acids. The germline V and J ends were trimmed by 2 bases and 0 bases, with 4 bases remaining between them. From germline, CDR1 is SGHRS and CDR2 YFSETQ.

This clone was seen a handful of times. The chain is built from TRBV11-2 and TRBJ2-1; D is perhaps TRBD2 (6 bases). The V and J ends lost 3 bases and 3 bases respectively, with 12 bases between them. The CDR3 runs to 15 residues. The germline V gene has CDR1 SGHAT and CDR2 FQNNGV. The CDR3 loop reads CASSFGGFHYNEQFF. DNA for the CDR3: TGTGCCAGCAGCTTCGGGGGTTTCCACTACAATGAGCAGTTCTTC.

The J gene is TRBJ1-2, the V gene TRBV6-5; D remains unclear. From germline, CDR1 is MNHEY and CDR2 SVGAGI. V lost 2 bases and J lost 5, with 12 bases in between. This CDR3 comprises 14 residues. The DNA for the CDR3 is TGTGCCAGCAGTTACGGCGAGGGAGGGTATGGCTACACCTTC. Translated, it gives CASSYGEGGYGYTF.

This chain connects TRBV7-8 to TRBJ2-7; 9 bases fit TRBD2. Germline values: CDR1 SGHVS, CDR2 FQNEAQ. V lost 3 bases to trimming and J lost 2 bases; unmatched junction nucleotides: 2. The CDR3 contains 14 residues. The CDR3 is CASSFSSGAYEQYF. The CDR3 DNA reads as TGTGCCAGCAGCTTTTCTAGCGGGGCCTACGAGCAGTACTTC.

J is TRBJ2-5 and V is TRBV28; 9 nucleotides align to TRBD1. Trimming took 6 bases from V and 1 from J; bases not matched to a gene: 6. CDR1 and CDR2 from the germline V gene are MDHEN and SYDVKM. The CDR3 contains 15 residues. CDR3 protein: CASSRDRASQETQYF. The DNA of the CDR3 is TGTGCCAGCAGCAGGGACAGGGCCTCCCAAGAGACCCAGTACTTC.

V usage is TRBV7-9 and J usage is TRBJ2-7; no definite D call. The CDR3 totals 13 residues. From germline, CDR1 is SEHNR and CDR2 FQNEAQ (reference sequence). V lost 5 bases and J 2 bases, leaving 10 bases between the germline ends. CDR3 DNA sequence: TGTGCCAGCAGCCCGAGAGGCCCCTACGAGCAGTACTTC. It specifies CASSPRGPYEQYF.

The rearrangement links TRBV10-3 to TRBJ1-2; no firm D call. Germline CDR1 reads ENHRY; CDR2 reads SYGVKD. This CDR3 comprises 12 residues. Trimming removed 6 bases at V and 6 bases at J, with 11 bases between. The CDR3 spells CAIRDLRDGYTF. CDR3 nucleotides: TGTGCCATCAGAGATCTTCGGGATGGCTACACCTTC.

This sequence joins TRBV13 and TRBJ2-7; D may be TRBD2 (5 bases). Trimming stripped 5 bases from V and 6 bases from J, with 14 bases between. Germline values: CDR1 PRHDT, CDR2 FYEKMQ (reference sequence). The CDR3 extends over 13 amino acids. The CDR3 spells CASSRGSDPEQYF. The CDR3 DNA sequence: TGTGCCAGCAGCCGCGGGTCGGATCCCGAGCAGTACTTC.

The chain links TRBV28 to TRBJ2-7; 8 nucleotides match TRBD2. Per germline, CDR1 MDHEN and CDR2 SYDVKM. The CDR3 length is 15 residues. The V segment lost 5 bases and the J segment 3 bases; nucleotides outside the gene matches: 9. The CDR3 nucleotides read TGTGCCAGCAGTCCACGGGGGGGGGTGGACTACGAGCAGTACTTC. As protein: CASSPRGGVDYEQYF.

The chain is built from TRBV18 and TRBJ2-1, with 7 bases aligning to TRBD2. J lost 0 bases, V lost 2 bases, and 13 bases had no gene match. The CDR3 length is 19 residues. CDR1 is KGHSH and CDR2 is LQKENI in the germline V gene. The CDR3 DNA follows: TGTGCCAGCTCACCATCAGGCTTTAGCGGGTTGAGCTCCTACAATGAGCAGTTCTTC. Its translation is CASSPSGFSGLSSYNEQFF.

V usage is TRBV5-1 and J usage is TRBJ2-1; 9 bases match TRBD1. After removal of 5 bases from V and 4 bases from J, the junction contained 7 bases not matched to a gene. Germline V gives CDR1 SGHRS, CDR2 YFSETQ. The CDR3 contains 15 residues. As DNA, the CDR3 is TGCGCCAGCAGAATAGGACAGGGGTCGTACAATGAGCAGTTCTTC. Its translation: CASRIGQGSYNEQFF.

This clone was found a few times. The chain carries TRBV7-2 and TRBJ2-3, with TRBD2 matching 8 bases. The CDR3 covers 15 residues. Trimming cost V 3 bases and J 6 bases; bases outside gene matches: 8. Looked up from germline, CDR1 is SGHTA and CDR2 is FQGNSA. The CDR3 loop reads CASSFGGGKTDTQYF. CDR3 DNA: TGTGCCAGCAGCTTCGGCGGGGGGAAGACGGATACGCAGTATTTT.